The 15 T cell receptor beta chains reported below all come from one sample, sequenced in a study of blood T cell repertoires in COVID-19. Sequencing was performed with immunoSEQ multiplex PCR; in TCRdb, only in-frame clones are kept and a portion is missing. The sample records fewer than 25,000 clones, about 90% being singletons. The sequenced sample was peripheral blood. Receptors originate from a woman aged 70-85 years with active COVID-19.

The gene calls are TRBV28 and TRBJ2-3; 16 positions agree with TRBD2. The V gene end was trimmed by 6 bases and the J gene end by 0 bases; junction bases not matched to a gene: 6. Germline assignment: CDR1 MDHEN and CDR2 SYDVKM. The CDR3 sequence is 18 residues long. The chain's CDR3 is CASSSGTSGRASTDTQYF. The CDR3 nucleotides are TGTGCCAGCAGCTCCGGGACTAGCGGGAGGGCCAGCACAGATACGCAGTATTTT.

V gene TRBV4-1 combines with J gene TRBJ1-2; D gene ambiguous. Germline V gene lookup returns CDR1 MGHRA and CDR2 YSYEKL. Trimming left V 1 base short and J 3 bases short, with 18 bases between. CDR3 size: 17 residues. CDR3 bases: TGCGCCAGCAGCCAAGGGTCAGAAGAAAGCGGTTACTATGGCTACACCTTC. The encoded protein is CASSQGSEESGYYGYTF.

The chain carries TRBV6-5 and TRBJ2-1; TRBD2 is a possible D gene (6 bases). The CDR3 sequence is 15 residues long. Per the germline V gene, CDR1 is MNHEY and CDR2 is SVGAGI. Trimming took 6 bases from V and 5 from J, leaving 17 bases between them. This CDR3 is CASSPLAVQHNEQFF. CDR3 sequence (DNA): TGTGCCAGCAGCCCCTTAGCGGTACAGCACAATGAGCAGTTCTTC.

The chain employs TRBV10-1 and TRBJ2-7; no firm D call. Germline V CDR1 and CDR2: WNHNN, SYGVQD (reference sequence). The CDR3 loop spans 14 amino acids. The V gene lost 2 bases and the J gene lost 0 bases, with 8 bases spanning the gap. CDR3 residues: CASSEMAASYEQYF. CDR3 sequence (DNA): TGCGCCAGCAGTGAGATGGCGGCCTCCTACGAGCAGTACTTC.

This clone was seen once. The chain has TRBV14 and TRBJ1-2; TRBD1 aligns across 7 bases. V dropped 4 bases and J dropped 8; count of bases not matched to a gene: 7. CDR3 length: 13 residues. The V gene's germline CDR1 is SGHDN and CDR2 FVKESK. The CDR3 reads CASSRTGVGGYTF. In DNA form, the CDR3 reads TGTGCCAGCAGCCGAACAGGGGTTGGCGGCTACACCTTC.

This sequence joins TRBV6-5 and TRBJ2-7; no clear D. CDR1 MNHEY and CDR2 SVGAGI come from the germline V gene. V was shortened by 6 bases and J by 4 bases, with 16 bases between the two germline ends. The CDR3 has 14 residues. The CDR3 nucleotides read TGTGCCAGCAGCTCCCTCCGGGTCCGGTACGAGCAGTACTTC. This gives the protein CASSSLRVRYEQYF.

The rearrangement uses TRBV18 and TRBJ2-3, with a possible D match to TRBD2 (5 bases). This CDR3 spans 13 amino acids. V was clipped by 3 bases and J by 4 bases, with 8 bases between them. The germline CDR1 and CDR2 sequences are KGHSH and LQKENI. The CDR3 is CASSPGGADTQYF. The CDR3, as DNA: TGTGCCAGCTCACCCGGAGGTGCAGATACGCAGTATTTT.

This chain links TRBV4-1 with TRBJ2-1; D perhaps matches TRBD2 (6 bases). Germline V gene sequence: CDR1 MGHRA, CDR2 YSYEKL. CDR3 length: 13 amino acids. V dropped 4 bases and J dropped 10 bases, with 14 bases sitting between them. As DNA, the CDR3 is TGCGCCAGCAGCCTCAACGCCGGGAGAGAGCAGTTCTTC. This codes for CASSLNAGREQFF.

The rearrangement joins TRBV13 to TRBJ2-7; 13 bases are shared with TRBD2. Germline V lookup: CDR1 PRHDT, CDR2 FYEKMQ (reference sequence). Germline trimming cut 5 bases from V and 0 bases from J; bases unmatched to any gene: 13. The CDR3 sequence is 19 residues long. CDR3: CASSPPPGLAGSVSYEQYF. The CDR3 nucleotides are TGTGCCAGCAGCCCGCCCCCGGGACTAGCGGGATCGGTCTCCTACGAGCAGTACTTC.

The V gene is TRBV20-1, the J gene TRBJ1-2, with no clear D. CDR3 length equals 10 residues. Germline V gene sequence: CDR1 DFQATT, CDR2 SNEGSKA (reference sequence). V was clipped by 6 bases and J by 3 bases, with 5 bases between them. The CDR3 is CSAADYGYTF. Written as DNA, the CDR3 is TGCAGTGCGGCGGACTATGGCTACACCTTC.

The genes are TRBV18 and TRBJ1-2, with 7 bases identical to TRBD1. Germline CDR1 and CDR2: KGHSH and LQKENI. V was pared by 4 bases and J by 6 bases, with 11 bases of the junction left unmatched. The CDR3 sequence is 15 residues long. CDR3 loop: CASSLGTVSQNGYTF. As DNA, the CDR3 is TGTGCCAGCTCACTCGGGACAGTGAGCCAGAATGGCTACACCTTC.

The V and J genes are TRBV7-2 and TRBJ1-4; possibly TRBD1 for D (5 bases). The CDR3 contains 15 residues. V was pared by 5 bases and J by 8 bases, with 18 bases between. CDR1 and CDR2 from the germline V gene are SGHTA and FQGNSA. CDR3 sequence reads: CASSPQRGDREKLFF. The CDR3 region has the DNA TGTGCCAGCAGCCCCCAGCGGGGGGATAGAGAAAAACTGTTTTTT.

This chain connects TRBV19 to TRBJ2-1; TRBD1 agrees at 7 bases. Germline V gene sequence: CDR1 LNHDA, CDR2 SQIVND (reference sequence). With 6 bases clipped from V and 6 bases from J, the junction kept 8 bases outside the gene matches. This CDR3 region has 14 residues. CDR3 DNA sequence: TGTGCCAGTAGCTGGGGACAGTTGGGCAATGAGCAGTTCTTC. It yields the protein CASSWGQLGNEQFF.

V usage is TRBV2 and J usage is TRBJ1-6; D is ambiguous. The CDR3 sequence is 14 residues long. Trimming left V 2 bases short and J 5 bases short, with 7 bases between. The germline V gene encodes CDR1 SNHLY and CDR2 FYNNEI. The chain's CDR3 is CASSERRNNSPLHF. The DNA of the CDR3 is TGTGCCAGCAGTGAAAGGAGGAATAATTCACCCCTCCACTTT.

The rearrangement joins TRBV12-3 or TRBV12-4 to TRBJ2-3; tentative D call: TRBD2 (6 bases). The CDR3 length is 12 residues. The V and J ends lost 3 bases and 5 bases respectively, with 6 bases between them. The DNA for the CDR3 is TGTGCCAGCAGTTTCGGGGGAGATACGCAGTATTTT. It is translated as CASSFGGDTQYF.